These T cell receptor beta chains were read from a single sample in a study of T-cell reconstitution after alpha-beta-depleted transplantation in children. From the PCR reads, TCRdb called clonotypes with MiXCR, one entry per CDR3 protein. The table records about 830,000 distinct CDR3 sequences, approximately 15% of them present only once. Here the sequenced sample was PBMCs, mostly from graft donor cells, taken 360 days after TCRalphabeta/CD19-depleted stem cell transplant. The receptor source for this set is a male patient between 10 and 17 years old who had a stem cell transplant for acute lymphoblastic leukemia, so the T cells may come from the graft donor. Each CDR3 is given with its conserved first and last residue. The size of a clone is reported for some rows only, either as once, few or many, or as a class for expanded clones.

V,size,J,CDR3
TRBV20-1,few,TRBJ2-1,CSAPRHNEQFF
TRBV5-1,NA,TRBJ2-3,CASGPGGAGTDTQYF
TRBV9,few,TRBJ1-2,CASTTGTEAYGYTF
TRBV20-1,NA,TRBJ2-1,CSASGRAGAGEQFF
TRBV11-2,many,TRBJ2-3,CASSLGLGRTDTQYF
TRBV5-1,few,TRBJ2-2,CASSPGDLGRELFF
TRBV12-3/TRBV12-4,few,TRBJ2-1,CASSLPSGTYNEQFF
TRBV15,NA,TRBJ2-7,CATSSFPGLADSYEQYF
TRBV20-1,few,TRBJ2-7,CSGRPGISYEQYF
TRBV7-6,NA,TRBJ2-7,CASSPILYSYEQYF
TRBV20-1,few,TRBJ2-1,CSARLSGVGNEQFF
TRBV5-1,few,TRBJ2-7,CASSLAKGGREQYF
TRBV25-1,few,TRBJ2-7,CASGWTLNEQYF
TRBV20-1,NA,TRBJ2-3,CSARGLLAGLDTQYF
TRBV2,NA,TRBJ2-1,CASARESPYNEQFF
TRBV29-1,NA,TRBJ2-5,CSVDAGSDQETQYF
TRBV25-1,few,TRBJ2-3,CASRRRSTQYF
TRBV13,NA,TRBJ2-2,CASSSVSPLAGEKDTGELFF
TRBV7-8,NA,TRBJ1-5,CASSLVTGRQPQHF
TRBV15,NA,TRBJ2-5,CATSGGGGGETQYF
TRBV24-1,few,TRBJ2-1,CATRPSGSGDEQFF
TRBV11-2,many,TRBJ1-2,CASSPSWTGKGYTF
TRBV20-1,few,TRBJ2-5,CSAPLLQGARETQYF
TRBV7-9,NA,TRBJ2-7,CASRSDGLAGPYEQYF
TRBV27,few,TRBJ1-6,CASSPGQGRPVYNSPLHF
TRBV5-1,NA,TRBJ2-7,CASSSSPLALLSSYEQYF
TRBV29-1,NA,TRBJ2-7,CSVVRTSGTDEQYF
TRBV4-1,NA,TRBJ1-5,CASSISQGIQPQHF
TRBV12-3/TRBV12-4,NA,TRBJ1-4,CASRGSFSTNEKLFF
TRBV27,NA,TRBJ1-5,CASTPHPRGNQPQHF